The text below deals with one TCR beta chain. Its specificity is unknown. This record comes from a study of T cell repertoires in cytomegalovirus infection. Whole-study context: Well-studied HLA-B-restricted epitopes and recently identified HLA-C-restricted epitopes of CMV were both used in the study. CMV infection together with matching HLA type was indicated by public TCR beta signatures. The study's findings and limits: Identification of carriers of CMV plus the relevant HLA was achieved through cumulative public TCR beta family frequency. Clonotypes of TCR beta that were HLA-C-restricted and CMV-specific dominated the ex vivo response.

V lost 4 bases and J lost 13; bases outside the gene matches: 13. CDR3 length equals 14 residues. In TCRdb, the reads were re-called with MiXCR into one record per CDR3 protein. The data hold 450,000 to 550,000 distinct CDR3 sequences, with under 55% observed a single time. This sequence originates from a human donor in good health (CMV status not recorded). Some clones in this sample may be carry-over from other donors' samples. This material consisted of cultured PBMCs, taken from culture after CMV antigen stimulation. The J gene is TRBJ2-1, the V gene TRBV12-3 or TRBV12-4; TRBD1 matches 7 bases. The CDR3 DNA is TGTGCCAGCAGTTCCCAAACAGGGGACCAACTTCAGTTCTTC. Translated: CASSSQTGDQLQFF.